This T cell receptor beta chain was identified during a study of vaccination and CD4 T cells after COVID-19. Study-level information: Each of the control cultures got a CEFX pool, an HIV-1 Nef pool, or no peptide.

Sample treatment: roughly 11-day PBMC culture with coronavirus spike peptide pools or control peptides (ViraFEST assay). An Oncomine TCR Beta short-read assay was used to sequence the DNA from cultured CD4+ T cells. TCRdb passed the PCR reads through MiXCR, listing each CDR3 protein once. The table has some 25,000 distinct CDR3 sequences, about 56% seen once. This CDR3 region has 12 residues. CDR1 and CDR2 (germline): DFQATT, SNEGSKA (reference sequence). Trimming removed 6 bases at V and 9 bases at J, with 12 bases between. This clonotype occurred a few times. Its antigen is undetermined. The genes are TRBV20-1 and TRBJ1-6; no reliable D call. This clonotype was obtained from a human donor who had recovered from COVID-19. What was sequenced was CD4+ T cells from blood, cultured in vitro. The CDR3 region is CSAGKEFSPLHF. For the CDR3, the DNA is TGCAGTGCCGGCAAGGAATTTTCACCCCTCCACTTT.